These 23 T cell receptor beta chains came from one sample sequenced in a study of cytomegalovirus exposure and HLA in healthy donors. Both 60 Vbeta primers and 13 Jbeta primers went into the PCR. The repertoire was sequenced with immunoSEQ multiplex PCR; TCRdb's copy has only in-frame clones and lacks some. The sample records over 75,000 clones, 55% to 65% being singletons. Sequencing was performed on PBMCs. The source of these receptors is a human donor in good health.

This clone has just one count. CDR3 sequence: CASSLGGTGGEKLFF. CDR3 in DNA: TGTGCCAGCAGCTTAGGAGGGACAGGGGGAGAAAAACTGTTTTTT. This chain connects TRBV7-2 to TRBJ1-4, with 11 bases identical to TRBD1. Germline trimming cut 1 base from V and 8 bases from J; bases unmatched to any gene: 3. CDR1 and CDR2 (germline): SGHTA, FQGNSA. This CDR3 region has 15 residues.

This clone was found once. The chain carries TRBV2 and TRBJ1-6, with a tentative D call TRBD1 (6 bases). Germline loops: CDR1 SNHLY, CDR2 FYNNEI. The CDR3 is 15 residues long. Trimming cost V 6 bases and J 0 bases, with 9 bases left between them. The CDR3 bases are TGTGCCAGCAGCCAGGACAGCTCCTATAATTCACCCCTCCACTTT. This codes for CASSQDSSYNSPLHF.

V and J are TRBV7-2 and TRBJ2-1; D gene uncertain. The germline CDR1 and CDR2 sequences are SGHTA and FQGNSA. The CDR3 has 15 amino acids. The V end lost 4 bases, the J end lost 0 bases, and 10 bases lay between the germline ends. This CDR3 is CASSSVGVSYNEQFF. The CDR3 bases are TGTGCCAGCAGCTCGGTCGGAGTCTCCTACAATGAGCAGTTCTTC.

The CDR3 DNA sequence: TGTGCCAGCAGCTTTGGGAGTACCTACGAGCAGTACTTC. It translates to CASSFGSTYEQYF. This chain connects TRBV11-1 to TRBJ2-7, with D perhaps TRBD2 (5 bases). V was trimmed by 3 bases and J by 2 bases, leaving 8 bases between them. Germline V gene data show CDR1 as SGHAT and CDR2 as FQDESV (reference sequence). The length of the CDR3 is 13 residues. The variable domain in full, with the rest retrieved from reference TRBV11-1 and TRBJ2-7, is EAEVAQSPRYKITEKSQAVAFWCDPISGHATLYWYRQILGQGPELLVQFQDESVVDDSQLPKDRFSAERLKGVDSTLKIQPAELGDSAMYLCASSFGSTYEQYFGPGTRLTVT.

The chain is built from TRBV19 and TRBJ2-7, with TRBD2 matching over 13 bases. V lost 6 bases to trimming and J lost 3 bases; unmatched junction nucleotides: 2. Per germline, CDR1 LNHDA and CDR2 SQIVND (reference sequence). The CDR3 runs 14 residues. CDR3 nucleotide sequence: TGTGCCAGTAGACGGACTAGCGGGGGCTACGAGCAGTACTTC. Translated: CASRRTSGGYEQYF. The variable domain in full, with the rest retrieved from reference TRBV19 and TRBJ2-7, is DGGITQSPKYLFRKEGQNVTLSCEQNLNHDAMYWYRQDPGQGLRLIYYSQIVNDFQKGDIAEGYSVSREKKESFPLTVTSAQKNPTAFYLCASRRTSGGYEQYFGPGTRLTVT.

J is TRBJ1-2 and V is TRBV10-3, with D perhaps TRBD1 (5 bases). CDR3 length: 14 amino acids. In germline, CDR1 is ENHRY, CDR2 SYGVKD. The germline V and J ends were trimmed by 8 bases and 4 bases, with 17 bases remaining between them. The CDR3 loop reads CAIHNGGVPYGYTF. DNA of the CDR3: TGTGCCATCCATAACGGGGGGGTCCCCTATGGCTACACCTTC.

This clone was observed a few times. The chain has TRBV5-1 and TRBJ2-7; tentatively, D is TRBD2 (5 bases). Germline CDR1 reads SGHRS; CDR2 reads YFSETQ. There are 14 residues in the CDR3. Deletions cut 0 bases from V and 2 bases from J, with 9 bases between. The CDR3 DNA reads as TGCGCCAGCAGCTTGGAGGGAGTTCCCTACGAGCAGTACTTC. It is translated as CASSLEGVPYEQYF.

The genes are TRBV7-2 and TRBJ1-6; maybe TRBD1 (6 bases). CDR1 SGHTA and CDR2 FQGNSA come from the germline V gene. The CDR3 is 14 amino acids. Trimming left V 2 bases short and J 7 bases short, with 9 bases between. CDR3 loop: CASSLQGYNSPLHF. The CDR3 nucleotides are TGTGCCAGCAGCTTACAGGGGTACAATTCACCCCTCCACTTT.

The CDR3 coding sequence is TGTGCCAGCAGCGCTACTGGGGGGAAGCCGAACACTGAAGCTTTCTTT. It translates to CASSATGGKPNTEAFF. The gene calls are TRBV21-1 and TRBJ1-1. TRBV21-1 is a listed pseudogene. This CDR3 is 16 amino acids long.

The chain joins TRBV30 to TRBJ1-1, with TRBD1 as a possible D gene (5 bases). Germline V CDR1 and CDR2: GTSNPN, SVGIG (reference sequence). The CDR3 loop spans 13 amino acids. Trimming took off 0 bases at V and 3 bases at J, with 8 bases between the two ends. Here the CDR3 reads CAWSVQGDTEAFF. The CDR3, as DNA: TGTGCCTGGAGTGTTCAAGGGGACACTGAAGCTTTCTTT.

The DNA of the CDR3 is TGTGCCAGCAGTGTGGACAGGGGGGCTGGCTACACCTTC. It specifies CASSVDRGAGYTF. The gene calls are TRBV2 and TRBJ1-2, with TRBD1 identical over 10 bases. Trimming cost V 4 bases and J 7 bases; bases outside gene matches: 3. CDR1 is SNHLY and CDR2 is FYNNEI in the germline V gene. The CDR3 consists of 13 residues.

Concerning this clone itself: Germline is not matched at one junction end, which may reflect a read error. The chain joins TRBV7-3 to TRBJ2-3, with 8 bases matching TRBD2. Germline V gene lookup returns CDR1 SGHTA and CDR2 FQGTGA. The CDR3 length is 13 residues. The CDR3 loop is CASSLRAGASLNF. The CDR3 DNA sequence: TGTGCCAGCAGCCTTAGAGCGGGGGCCTCCTTGAATTTT. Combining the CDR3 with reference TRBV7-3 and TRBJ2-3 gives the whole variable domain GAGVSQTPSNKVTEKGKYVELRCDPISGHTALYWYRQSLGQGPEFLIYFQGTGAADDSGLPNDRFFAVRPEGSVSTLKIQRTERGDSAVYLCASSLRAGASLNFGPGTRLTVL.

The chain uses TRBV5-4 and TRBJ1-2; D is undetermined. Trimming took 4 bases from V and 0 from J, leaving 7 bases between them. The CDR3 totals 13 residues. CDR1 is SGHNT and CDR2 is YYREEE in the germline V gene (reference sequence). The CDR3 coding sequence is TGTGCCAGCAGCGCGACTGCTAACTATGGCTACACCTTC. Translation gives CASSATANYGYTF.

The V call is TRBV18, the J call TRBJ2-1; TRBD2 matches 12 bases. Germline-derived CDR1 and CDR2 are KGHSH and LQKENI. This CDR3 has 17 amino acids. J was trimmed by 8 bases and V by 0 bases; bases with no gene match: 8. The CDR3, as DNA: TGTGCCAGCTCACCACCCGGACTAGCGGGGTTCAGGCATGAGCAGTTCTTC. Translating it yields CASSPPGLAGFRHEQFF.

The genes are TRBV5-4 and TRBJ1-2, with D unresolved. V was trimmed by 4 bases and J by 1 base, leaving 11 bases between them. Germline CDR1 reads SGHNT; CDR2 reads YYREEE (reference sequence). The CDR3 extends over 14 amino acids. CDR3 sequence reads: CASSGRRDNYGYTF. The CDR3 nucleotides read TGTGCCAGCAGCGGTCGACGGGATAACTATGGCTACACCTTC.

The genes are TRBV23-1 and TRBJ1-2; D unresolved. Being an ORF, TRBV23-1 has a function that is uncertain. V lost 0 bases and J lost 3, with 20 bases in between. This CDR3 contains 18 residues. The CDR3 DNA sequence: TGCGCCAGCAGTCAATCGGTTCTGCCCAGGCCCACACACTATGGCTACACCTTC. This codes for CASSQSVLPRPTHYGYTF.

The table lists this clone with a few counts. A read error may account for a junction end that differs from germline. The sample has other DNA sequences that encode this CDR3 too. This rearrangement joins TRBV5-6 to TRBJ2-3; 8 bases match TRBD2. The germline gives CDR1 SGHDT, CDR2 YYEEEE. The CDR3 consists of 15 residues. The CDR3 protein is CASSTSGGRADTQYF. The CDR3, as DNA: TGCGCCAGCAGCACCAGCGGGGGTCGGGCAGATACGCAGTATTTT.

The chain has TRBV4-3 and TRBJ1-2, with 9 bases identical to TRBD1. The ends lost 0 bases at V and 7 bases at J; junction bases unmatched: 9. In germline, CDR1 is LGHNA, CDR2 YSLEER. This CDR3 has 16 amino acids. CDR3 sequence (DNA): TGCGCCAGCAGCCAAGAGACCCTGACAGGGGGACTTGGCTACACCTTC. This translates into CASSQETLTGGLGYTF.

This chain links TRBV14 with TRBJ2-3, with D uncertain. The germline gives CDR1 SGHDN, CDR2 FVKESK. The V end was cut by 6 bases, the J end by 4 bases, with 5 bases between. This CDR3 comprises 11 residues. CDR3 nucleotide sequence: TGTGCCAGCAGTCTTGCAGATACGCAGTATTTT. Translation gives CASSLADTQYF. Filled out from reference TRBV14 and TRBJ2-3, the complete variable domain reads EAGVTQFPSHSVIEKGQTVTLRCDPISGHDNLYWYRRVMGKEIKFLLHFVKESKQDESGMPNNRFLAERTGGTYSTLKVQPAELEDSGVYFCASSLADTQYFGPGTRLTVL.

The gene calls are TRBV9 and TRBJ2-7, with TRBD1 identical over 10 bases. Germline lookup yields CDR1 SGDLS and CDR2 YYNGEE. This CDR3 has 16 residues. After removal of 0 bases from V and 2 bases from J, the junction contained 5 bases not matched to a gene. For the CDR3, the DNA is TGTGCCAGCAGCGTAGCTACAGGACAGGGGGCCTACGAGCAGTACTTC. Translated: CASSVATGQGAYEQYF.

This clone has a single count. This chain links TRBV6-6 with TRBJ2-7; maybe TRBD2 (6 bases). Deletions cut 5 bases from V and 5 bases from J, with 22 bases between. The germline CDR1 and CDR2 sequences are MNHNY and SVGAGI (reference sequence). The CDR3 totals 16 residues. The CDR3, as DNA: TGTGCCAGCAGTCACGGGACTCGCGACTTTGTTAACGAGCAGTACTTC. This gives the protein CASSHGTRDFVNEQYF.

This clone was counted only a few times. The genes are TRBV11-3 and TRBJ2-5; 7 nucleotides agree with TRBD1. Trimming cost V 5 bases and J 1 base; bases outside gene matches: 4. The germline V gene has CDR1 SGHNT and CDR2 YENEEA. The CDR3 has 14 residues. CDR3 protein: CASSARDSQETQYF. The CDR3 region has the DNA TGTGCCAGCAGCGCCCGGGACAGCCAAGAGACCCAGTACTTC. Filled out from reference TRBV11-3 and TRBJ2-5, the complete variable domain reads EAGVVQSPRYKIIEKKQPVAFWCNPISGHNTLYWYLQNLGQGPELLIRYENEEAVDDSQLPKDRFSAERLKGVDSTLKIQPAELGDSAVYLCASSARDSQETQYFGPGTRLLVL.

This chain uses TRBV4-3 with TRBJ1-5; D not certain. This CDR3 comprises 15 residues. The germline V gene has CDR1 LGHNA and CDR2 YSLEER. V was trimmed by 0 bases and J by 5 bases, leaving 11 bases between them. The CDR3 loop is CASSQDGRIYQPQHF. In DNA, the CDR3 is TGCGCCAGCAGCCAAGATGGCAGAATTTATCAGCCCCAGCATTTT.